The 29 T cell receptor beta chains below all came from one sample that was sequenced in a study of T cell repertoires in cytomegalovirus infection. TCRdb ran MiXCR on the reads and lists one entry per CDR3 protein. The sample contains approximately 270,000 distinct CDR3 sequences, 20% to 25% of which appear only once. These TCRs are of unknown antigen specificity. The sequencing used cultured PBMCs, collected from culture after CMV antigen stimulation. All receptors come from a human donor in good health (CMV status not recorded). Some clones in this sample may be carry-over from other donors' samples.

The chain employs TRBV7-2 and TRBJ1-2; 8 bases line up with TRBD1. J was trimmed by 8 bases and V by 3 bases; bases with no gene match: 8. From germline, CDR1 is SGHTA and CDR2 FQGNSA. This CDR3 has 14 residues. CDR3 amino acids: CASSFLDRGRGYTF. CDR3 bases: TGTGCCAGCAGCTTTCTTGACAGGGGTAGGGGCTACACCTTC.

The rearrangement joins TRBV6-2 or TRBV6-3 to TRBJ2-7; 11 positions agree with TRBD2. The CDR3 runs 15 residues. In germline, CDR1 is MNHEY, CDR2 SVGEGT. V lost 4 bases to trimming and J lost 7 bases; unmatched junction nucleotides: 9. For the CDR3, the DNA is TGTGCCAGCAGTTCCGACGGGACTAGCGGACGAGAGCAGTACTTC. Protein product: CASSSDGTSGREQYF.

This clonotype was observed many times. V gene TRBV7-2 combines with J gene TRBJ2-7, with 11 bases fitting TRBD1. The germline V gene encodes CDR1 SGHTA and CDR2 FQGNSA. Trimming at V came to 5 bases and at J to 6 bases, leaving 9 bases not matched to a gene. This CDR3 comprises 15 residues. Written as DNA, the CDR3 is TGTGCCAGCAGCCCTTCCGGACAGGGGGCGGTCGAGCAGTACTTC. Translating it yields CASSPSGQGAVEQYF.

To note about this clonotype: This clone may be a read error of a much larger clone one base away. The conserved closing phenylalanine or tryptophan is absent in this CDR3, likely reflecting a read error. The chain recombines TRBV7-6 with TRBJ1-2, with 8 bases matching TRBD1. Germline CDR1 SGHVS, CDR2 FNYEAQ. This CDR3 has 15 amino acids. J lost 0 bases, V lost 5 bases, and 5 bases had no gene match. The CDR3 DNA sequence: TGTGCCAGCAGCCCTAGACAGGGGCCTAACTATGGCTACACCGTC. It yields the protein CASSPRQGPNYGYTV.

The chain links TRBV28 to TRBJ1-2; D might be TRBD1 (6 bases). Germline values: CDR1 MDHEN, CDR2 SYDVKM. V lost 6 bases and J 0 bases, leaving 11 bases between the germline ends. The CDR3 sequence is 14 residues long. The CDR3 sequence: CASRRTATNYGYTF. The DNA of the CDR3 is TGTGCCAGCAGGAGGACAGCAACTAACTATGGCTACACCTTC.

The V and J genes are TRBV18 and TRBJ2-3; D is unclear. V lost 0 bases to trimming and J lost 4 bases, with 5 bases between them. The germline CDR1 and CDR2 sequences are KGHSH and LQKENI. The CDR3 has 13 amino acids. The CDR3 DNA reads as TGTGCCAGCTCACCACCAGGGTCAGATACGCAGTATTTT. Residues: CASSPPGSDTQYF.

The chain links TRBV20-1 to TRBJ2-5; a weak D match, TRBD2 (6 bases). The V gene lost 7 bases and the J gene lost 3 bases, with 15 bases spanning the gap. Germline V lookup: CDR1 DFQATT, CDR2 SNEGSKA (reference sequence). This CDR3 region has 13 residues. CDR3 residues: CSVRGTVEETQYF. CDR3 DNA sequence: TGCAGTGTACGCGGGACTGTTGAAGAGACCCAGTACTTC.

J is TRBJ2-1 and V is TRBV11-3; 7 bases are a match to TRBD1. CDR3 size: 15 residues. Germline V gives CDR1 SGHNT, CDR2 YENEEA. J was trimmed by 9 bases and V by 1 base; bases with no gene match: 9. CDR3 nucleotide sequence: TGTGCCAGCAGCTTAGCTCGGACAGGAGTTAGTGAGCAGTTCTTC. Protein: CASSLARTGVSEQFF.

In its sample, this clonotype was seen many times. CDR3 coding DNA: TGTGCCAGCAGCTTAGACCAGGGGGTGAGGGGGACTGAAGCTTTCTTT. Amino acid sequence: CASSLDQGVRGTEAFF. The gene calls are TRBV7-2 and TRBJ1-1, with TRBD1 identical over 7 bases. Germline loops: CDR1 SGHTA, CDR2 FQGNSA. The CDR3 loop spans 16 amino acids. The J segment lost 5 bases and the V segment lost 1 base, leaving 10 bases of the junction unmatched.

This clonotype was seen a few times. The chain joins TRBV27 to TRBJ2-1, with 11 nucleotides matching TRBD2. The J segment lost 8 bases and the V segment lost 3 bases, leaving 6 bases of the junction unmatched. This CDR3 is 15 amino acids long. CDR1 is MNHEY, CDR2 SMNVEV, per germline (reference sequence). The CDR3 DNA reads TGTGCCAGCAGTTTCACTAGCGGGAGATTTTATGAGCAGTTCTTC. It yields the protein CASSFTSGRFYEQFF.

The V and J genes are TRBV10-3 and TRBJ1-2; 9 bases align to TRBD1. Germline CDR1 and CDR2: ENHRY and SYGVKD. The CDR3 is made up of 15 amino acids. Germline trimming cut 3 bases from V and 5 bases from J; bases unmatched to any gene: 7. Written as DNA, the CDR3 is TGTGCCATCAGTGATGTCGGACAGGGGTTTTATGGCTACACCTTC. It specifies CAISDVGQGFYGYTF.

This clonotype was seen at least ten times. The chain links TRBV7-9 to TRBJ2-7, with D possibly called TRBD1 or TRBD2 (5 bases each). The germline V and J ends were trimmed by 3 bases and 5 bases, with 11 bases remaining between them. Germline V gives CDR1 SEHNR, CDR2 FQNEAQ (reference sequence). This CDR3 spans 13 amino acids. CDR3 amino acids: CASSLGPVHEQYV. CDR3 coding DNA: TGTGCCAGCAGCTTGGGACCAGTCCACGAGCAGTACGTC.

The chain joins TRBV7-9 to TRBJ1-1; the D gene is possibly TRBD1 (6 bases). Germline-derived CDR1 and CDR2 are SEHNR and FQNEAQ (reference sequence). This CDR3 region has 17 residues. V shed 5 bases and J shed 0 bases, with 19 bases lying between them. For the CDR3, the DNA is TGTGCCAGCAGCCCAGGGACACCGGTGGAGATGAACACTGAAGCTTTCTTT. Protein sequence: CASSPGTPVEMNTEAFF.

The chain's CDR3 is CASSIAESSYNEQFF. The CDR3 DNA sequence: TGTGCCAGCTCGATAGCGGAAAGCTCCTACAATGAGCAGTTCTTC. The chain is built from TRBV18 and TRBJ2-1; tentative D call: TRBD2 (6 bases). V lost 6 bases to trimming and J lost 0 bases, with 12 bases between them. The CDR3 loop spans 15 amino acids. Per the germline V gene, CDR1 is KGHSH and CDR2 is LQKENI.

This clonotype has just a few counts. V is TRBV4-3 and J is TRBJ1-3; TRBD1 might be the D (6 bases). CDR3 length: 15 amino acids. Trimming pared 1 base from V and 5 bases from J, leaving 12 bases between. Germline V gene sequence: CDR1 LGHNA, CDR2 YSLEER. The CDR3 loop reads CASSQVVQGRNTIYF. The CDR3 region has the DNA TGCGCCAGCAGCCAAGTGGTACAGGGCCGAAACACCATATATTTT.

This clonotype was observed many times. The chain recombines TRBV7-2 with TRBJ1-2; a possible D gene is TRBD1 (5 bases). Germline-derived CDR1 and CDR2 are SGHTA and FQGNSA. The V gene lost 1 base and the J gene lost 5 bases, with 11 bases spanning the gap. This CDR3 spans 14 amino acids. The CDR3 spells CASSLEGTAYGYTF. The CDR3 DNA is TGTGCCAGCAGCTTAGAAGGGACGGCATATGGCTACACCTTC.

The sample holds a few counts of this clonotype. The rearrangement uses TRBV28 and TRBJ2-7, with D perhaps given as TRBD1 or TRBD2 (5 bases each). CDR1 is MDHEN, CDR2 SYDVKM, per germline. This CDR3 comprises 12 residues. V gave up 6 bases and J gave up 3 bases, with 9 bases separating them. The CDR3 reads CASSDSGYEQYF. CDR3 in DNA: TGTGCCAGCAGCGACAGCGGCTACGAGCAGTACTTC.

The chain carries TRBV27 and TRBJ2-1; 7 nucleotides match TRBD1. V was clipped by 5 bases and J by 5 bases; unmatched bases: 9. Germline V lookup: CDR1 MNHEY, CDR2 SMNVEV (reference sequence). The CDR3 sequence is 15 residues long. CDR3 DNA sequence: TGTGCCAGCAGTCCCCGACAGGGTAGCCACAATGAGCAGTTCTTC. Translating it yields CASSPRQGSHNEQFF.

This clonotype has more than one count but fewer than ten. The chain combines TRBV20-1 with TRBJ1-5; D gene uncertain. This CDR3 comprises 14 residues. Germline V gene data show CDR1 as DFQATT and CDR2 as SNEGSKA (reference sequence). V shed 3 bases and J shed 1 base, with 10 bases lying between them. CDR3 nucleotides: TGCAGTGCTAGTATTGGTAGAAGCAATCAGCCCCAGCATTTT. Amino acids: CSASIGRSNQPQHF.

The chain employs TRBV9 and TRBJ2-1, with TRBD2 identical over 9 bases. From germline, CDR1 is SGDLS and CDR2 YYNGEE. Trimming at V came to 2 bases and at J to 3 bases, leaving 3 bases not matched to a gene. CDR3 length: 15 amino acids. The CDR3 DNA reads TGTGCCAGCAGCGTTAGCGGGAGTATCTACAATGAGCAGTTCTTC. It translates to CASSVSGSIYNEQFF.

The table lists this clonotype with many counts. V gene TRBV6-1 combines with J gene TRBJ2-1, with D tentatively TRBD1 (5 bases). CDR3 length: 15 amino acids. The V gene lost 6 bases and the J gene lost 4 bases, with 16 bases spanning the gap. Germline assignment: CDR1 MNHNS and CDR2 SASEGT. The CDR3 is CASSRRARVYNEQFF. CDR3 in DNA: TGTGCCAGCAGCCGAAGGGCCAGGGTTTACAATGAGCAGTTCTTC.

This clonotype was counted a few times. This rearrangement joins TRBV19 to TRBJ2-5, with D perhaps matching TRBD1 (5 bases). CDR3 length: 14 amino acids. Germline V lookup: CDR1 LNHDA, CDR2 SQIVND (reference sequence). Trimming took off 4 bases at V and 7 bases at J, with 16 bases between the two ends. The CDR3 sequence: CASSTGQKMWTQYF. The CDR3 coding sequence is TGTGCCAGTAGTACTGGACAAAAGATGTGGACCCAGTACTTC. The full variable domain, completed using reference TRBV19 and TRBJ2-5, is DGGITQSPKYLFRKEGQNVTLSCEQNLNHDAMYWYRQDPGQGLRLIYYSQIVNDFQKGDIAEGYSVSREKKESFPLTVTSAQKNPTAFYLCASSTGQKMWTQYFGPGTRLLVL.

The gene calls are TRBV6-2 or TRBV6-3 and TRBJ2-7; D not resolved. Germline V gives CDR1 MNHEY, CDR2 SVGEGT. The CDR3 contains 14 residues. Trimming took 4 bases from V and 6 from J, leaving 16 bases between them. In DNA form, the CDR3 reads TGTGCCAGCAGTTCCGGTTTTGGGTCTGGCGAGCAGTACGTC. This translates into CASSSGFGSGEQYV.

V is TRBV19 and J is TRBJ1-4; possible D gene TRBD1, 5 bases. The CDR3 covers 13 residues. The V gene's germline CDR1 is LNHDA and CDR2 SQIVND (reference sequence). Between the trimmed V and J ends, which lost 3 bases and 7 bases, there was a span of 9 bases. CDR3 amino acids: CASSIRRVEKLFF. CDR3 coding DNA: TGTGCCAGTAGTATTCGCAGGGTTGAAAAACTGTTTTTT.

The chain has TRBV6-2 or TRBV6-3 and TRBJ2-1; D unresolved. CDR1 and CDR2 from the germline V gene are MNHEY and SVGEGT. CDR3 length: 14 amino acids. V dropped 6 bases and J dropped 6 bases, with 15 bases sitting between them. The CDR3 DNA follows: TGTGCCAGCAGCAACGGACGGGTTTTCAATGAGCAGTTCTTC. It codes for CASSNGRVFNEQFF.

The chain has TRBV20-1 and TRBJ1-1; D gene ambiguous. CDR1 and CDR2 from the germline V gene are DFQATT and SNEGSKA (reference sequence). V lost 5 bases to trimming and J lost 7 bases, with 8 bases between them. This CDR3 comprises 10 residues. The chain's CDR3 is CSARENEAFF. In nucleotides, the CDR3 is TGCAGTGCTCGGGAGAATGAAGCTTTCTTT.

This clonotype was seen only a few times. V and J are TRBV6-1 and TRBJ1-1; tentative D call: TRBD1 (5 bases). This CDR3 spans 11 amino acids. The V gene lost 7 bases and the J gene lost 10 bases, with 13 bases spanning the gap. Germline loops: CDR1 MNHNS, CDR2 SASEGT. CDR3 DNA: TGTGCCAGCACCCTGGGGGGTCGAGCTTTCTTT. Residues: CASTLGGRAFF.

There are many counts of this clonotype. The CDR3 coding sequence is TGTGCCAGCAATCCCGGACGGAACAATCAGCCCCAGCATTTT. Translated, it gives CASNPGRNNQPQHF. V usage is TRBV6-1 and J usage is TRBJ1-5; no clear D. With 7 bases removed from V and 3 bases from J, the gap between germline ends came to 13 bases. Germline values: CDR1 MNHNS, CDR2 SASEGT. CDR3 size: 14 residues.

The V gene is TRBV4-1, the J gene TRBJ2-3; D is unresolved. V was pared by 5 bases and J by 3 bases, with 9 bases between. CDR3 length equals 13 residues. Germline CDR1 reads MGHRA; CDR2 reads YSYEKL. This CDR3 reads CASSSLGTDTQYF. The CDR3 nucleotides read TGCGCCAGCAGCTCCCTTGGAACAGATACGCAGTATTTT.